This T cell receptor (beta chain) was profiled in a study of T cell clusters in autoimmune cytopenias (dated by TCRdb to 2018 to 2020). Some background on the complete study: Per sample, TRB sequencing gave a median depth of about 54,000 reads and a median of 2,350 distinct TRB clonotypes. The study was designed to test whether a disease-specific immune repertoire signature usable as a blood-based biomarker is carried by autoimmune cytopenia patients. In autoimmune cytopenia patients, peripheral blood TRB and IGH repertoires were sequenced during active disease and over treatment follow-up, together with healthy, CLL and autoimmune hepatitis controls. The study at large found these results: The cluster-lack signature was not observed for secondary cytopenia versus CLL, as the signature was apparently masked by the dominant lymphoma-associated repertoire. The T cell clusters were defined only in silico, and the functional role of the clusters still needed to be validated experimentally. TRB repertoire shifts, with less even repertoires in secondary cytopenia and CLL, mostly reflected lymphoma bias rather than autoimmunity. A lack of physiological T cell clusters in primary autoimmune cytopenia patients was suggested by GLIPH, as 51 clusters were found to be exclusive to healthy donors versus around 17 exclusive to patients. Almost three-fold more exclusive TRB clusters were observed in healthy donors than in active autoimmune hepatitis patients, consistent with an autoimmunity-wide signature.

TRB amplification used about 230 ng of peripheral blood genomic DNA, tens of thousands of genome equivalents, per sample. Its count unrecorded, this clonotype is medium-sized (0.01 to 0.1%) by frequency. Its antigen is currently not known. TRB rearrangements were amplified by multiplex PCR using a touch-down protocol with TRB-A and TRB-B primer pools mixed in one tube. Illumina adapters and sample indices were added to the amplicons through two consecutive PCR reactions performed with Phusion HS II polymerase. The amplicons were gel-purified using the NucleoSpin Gel and PCR Clean-up kit, after which quantification was performed by Qubit and quality was checked on an Agilent 2100 Bioanalyzer. Sequencing of the libraries was done on an Illumina MiSeq with paired-end, single-indexed, 600-cycle runs. For the original study's pipeline: Alignment and assembly of TRB reads were performed with MiXCR version 2.1.12 and the default MiXCR reference library. A clone was defined by each unique CDR3 nucleotide sequence, and analysis was restricted to productive sequences with at least two reads. Alpha-parameterized diversity profiles (alpha 0 to 5), including the Shannon (alpha 1) and Simpson (alpha 2) indices, were computed with an R script to assess repertoire diversity. Combinatorial TRB VJ usage was calculated with the tcR package and was compared between cohorts by principal component analysis performed with ade4. TCRbeta CDR3s were clustered with GLIPH on cohort pairs matched by age and read depth, and cluster frequencies were compared by Wilcoxon test. TCRdb reprocessed the reads; each CDR3 protein sequence makes one entry, and DNA is unavailable. TCRdb, not the authors, supplied the V and J calls. The sample table gives 6,500 to 10,000 distinct CDR3 sequences. Of the sample, roughly 5.9% is held by the ten largest clones.

The sequence was obtained from a human donor with an autoimmune cytopenia or autoimmune hepatitis (not recorded which). The sample was peripheral blood.

The CDR3: CAWSVAGQVFKYTLHF. The rearranged chain carries TRBV30 and TRBJ1-6; TCRdb selects TRBD1, and the lack of DNA leaves this call unchecked. The germline V gene (reference sequence) sets CDR1 to GTSNPN and CDR2 to SVGIG. The CDR3 spans 16 residues, from the cysteine through the phenylalanine. No DNA sequence is on record.